This TCR beta chain was captured in a study of CD8 T cells in Susac syndrome. With 3 bases removed from V and 2 bases from J, the gap between germline ends came to 17 bases. This CDR3 contains 15 residues. Germline V gives CDR1 DFQATT, CDR2 SNEGSKA (reference sequence). Random-hexamer reverse transcription was applied to roughly 0.5 to 1 ug RNA. The immunoSEQ assay covered 54 Vbeta and 13 Jbeta segments for CDR3. TCRdb processed the immunoSEQ multiplex PCR reads anew with MiXCR; each CDR3 protein has one entry. The data show fewer than 100,000 distinct CDR3 sequences, about 91% seen once. The chain uses TRBV20-1 and TRBJ2-7; weak D call: TRBD1 (6 bases). The sequenced material came from CD8+ T cells from PBMCs. The TCR was taken from a human donor with multiple sclerosis. DNA for the CDR3: TGCAGTGCTAGTCACAGGGTTGGGGGACCCTACGAGCAGTACTTC. Protein sequence: CSASHRVGGPYEQYF.